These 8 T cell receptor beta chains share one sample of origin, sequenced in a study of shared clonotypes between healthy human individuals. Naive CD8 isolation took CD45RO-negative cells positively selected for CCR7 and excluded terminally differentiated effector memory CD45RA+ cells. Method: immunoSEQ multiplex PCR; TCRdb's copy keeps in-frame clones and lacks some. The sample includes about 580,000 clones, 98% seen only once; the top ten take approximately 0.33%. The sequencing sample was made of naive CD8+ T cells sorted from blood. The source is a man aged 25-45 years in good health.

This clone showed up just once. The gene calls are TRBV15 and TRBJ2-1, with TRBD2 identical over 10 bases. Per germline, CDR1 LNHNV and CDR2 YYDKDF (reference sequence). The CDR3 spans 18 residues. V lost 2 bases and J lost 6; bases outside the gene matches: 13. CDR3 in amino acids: CATSRLTVLAGDSNEQFF. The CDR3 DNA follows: TGTGCCACCAGCAGACTTACGGTTCTAGCGGGAGATTCCAATGAGCAGTTCTTC.

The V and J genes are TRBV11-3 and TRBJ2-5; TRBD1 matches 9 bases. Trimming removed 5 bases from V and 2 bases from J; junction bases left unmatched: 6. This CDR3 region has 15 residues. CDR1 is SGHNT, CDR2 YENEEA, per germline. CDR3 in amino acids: CASSQRGQGQETQYF. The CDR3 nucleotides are TGTGCCAGCAGCCAGAGGGGACAGGGACAAGAGACCCAGTACTTC.

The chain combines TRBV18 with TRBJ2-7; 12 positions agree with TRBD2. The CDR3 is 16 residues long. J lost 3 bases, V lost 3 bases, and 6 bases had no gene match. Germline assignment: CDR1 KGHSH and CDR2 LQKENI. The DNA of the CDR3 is TGTGCCAGCTCACCGCGCCTAGCGGGAGGGTACTACGAGCAGTACTTC. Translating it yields CASSPRLAGGYYEQYF.

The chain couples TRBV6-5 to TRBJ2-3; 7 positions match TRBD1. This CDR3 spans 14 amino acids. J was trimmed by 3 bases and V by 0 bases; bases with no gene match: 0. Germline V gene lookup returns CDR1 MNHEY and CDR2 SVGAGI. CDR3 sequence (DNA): TGTGCCAGCAGTTACTCACAGGGGACAGATACGCAGTATTTT. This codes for CASSYSQGTDTQYF.

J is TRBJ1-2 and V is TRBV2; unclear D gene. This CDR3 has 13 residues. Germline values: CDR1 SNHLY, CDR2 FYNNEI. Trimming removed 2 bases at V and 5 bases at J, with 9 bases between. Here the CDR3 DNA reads TGTGCCAGCAGTGAAAGAACTCAATATGGCTACACCTTC. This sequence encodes CASSERTQYGYTF.

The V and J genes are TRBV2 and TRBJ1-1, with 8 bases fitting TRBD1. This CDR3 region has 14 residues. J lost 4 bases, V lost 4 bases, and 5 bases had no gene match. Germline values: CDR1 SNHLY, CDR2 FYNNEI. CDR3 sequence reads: CASSGGQGGTEAFF. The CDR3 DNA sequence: TGTGCCAGCAGTGGAGGACAGGGTGGCACTGAAGCTTTCTTT.

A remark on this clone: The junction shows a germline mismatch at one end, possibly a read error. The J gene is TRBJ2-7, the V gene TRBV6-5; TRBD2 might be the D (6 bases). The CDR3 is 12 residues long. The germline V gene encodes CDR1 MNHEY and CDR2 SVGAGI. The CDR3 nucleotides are TGTGCCAGCAGTTACGCGACGGGAGAGCTGTACTTC. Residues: CASSYATGELYF.

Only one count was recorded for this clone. The DNA of the CDR3 is TGTGCCAGCAGCCTACTCGAGACTAGCGGCACAGATACGCAGTATTTT. It translates to CASSLLETSGTDTQYF. V and J are TRBV7-9 and TRBJ2-3; 8 positions agree with TRBD2. After removal of 5 bases from V and 1 base from J, the junction contained 8 bases not matched to a gene. The CDR3 is 16 residues long. Germline assignment: CDR1 SEHNR and CDR2 FQNEAQ (reference sequence).